This entry lists 32 T cell receptor beta chains sequenced from one sample in a study of sequential checkpoint blockade in melanoma. This sample's treatment: randomized to nivolumab then ipilimumab (arm A) or the reverse (arm B). Generated by immunoSEQ multiplex PCR, the TCRdb table keeps only in-frame clones and is missing some. The sample includes tens of thousands of clones, roughly 90% seen only once; the top ten take about 12%. The starting material was CD8+ T cells sorted from blood (inferred from file names), obtained from a patient given nivolumab and ipilimumab in sequence. Source of these receptors: a human donor with melanoma.

This chain links TRBV19 with TRBJ2-7; 8 positions match TRBD1. The CDR3 has 15 residues. Looked up from germline, CDR1 is LNHDA and CDR2 is SQIVND (reference sequence). The V gene end was trimmed by 3 bases and the J gene end by 0 bases; junction bases not matched to a gene: 4. The CDR3 region has the DNA TGTGCCAGTAGTATTGGACAGGGAACCTCCTACGAGCAGTACTTC. It yields the protein CASSIGQGTSYEQYF. Combining the CDR3 with reference TRBV19 and TRBJ2-7 gives the whole variable domain DGGITQSPKYLFRKEGQNVTLSCEQNLNHDAMYWYRQDPGQGLRLIYYSQIVNDFQKGDIAEGYSVSREKKESFPLTVTSAQKNPTAFYLCASSIGQGTSYEQYFGPGTRLTVT.

The chain uses TRBV19 and TRBJ1-5; D unclear. Germline values: CDR1 LNHDA, CDR2 SQIVND (reference sequence). V was clipped by 8 bases and J by 0 bases, with 14 bases between them. The length of the CDR3 is 15 residues. CDR3 amino acids: CASQPPGYSNQPQHF. As DNA, the CDR3 is TGTGCCAGTCAACCCCCGGGTTATAGCAATCAGCCCCAGCATTTT.

This chain joins TRBV4-1 and TRBJ2-3; 11 bases are shared with TRBD2. The J segment lost 1 base and the V segment lost 1 base, leaving 7 bases of the junction unmatched. The length of the CDR3 is 18 residues. Germline V CDR1 and CDR2: MGHRA, YSYEKL. The CDR3 reads CASSQAPGTSGRTDTQYF. CDR3 in DNA: TGCGCCAGCAGCCAAGCCCCCGGGACTAGCGGACGCACAGATACGCAGTATTTT.

The chain links TRBV27 to TRBJ2-7; D perhaps matches TRBD2 (6 bases). Trimming left V 2 bases short and J 4 bases short, with 12 bases between. The V gene's germline CDR1 is MNHEY and CDR2 SMNVEV (reference sequence). This CDR3 contains 14 residues. The CDR3 DNA reads TGTGCCAGCAGTTTAGGACTAAGCGCTTACGAGCAGTACTTC. Its protein is CASSLGLSAYEQYF.

This rearrangement joins TRBV6-4 to TRBJ2-1; 7 bases are shared with TRBD2. The CDR3 is 15 amino acids. Per the germline V gene, CDR1 is MRHNA and CDR2 is SNTAGT. The V segment lost 3 bases and the J segment 3 bases; nucleotides outside the gene matches: 5. CDR3 residues: CASSERLAYYNEQFF. CDR3 bases: TGTGCCAGCAGTGAAAGACTAGCCTACTACAATGAGCAGTTCTTC.

This clone was picked up a small number of times. This chain links TRBV19 with TRBJ2-7, with 10 bases fitting TRBD1. The length of the CDR3 is 14 residues. From germline, CDR1 is LNHDA and CDR2 SQIVND (reference sequence). The junction had 4 bases not matched to a gene; V was cut back by 6 bases and J by 2 bases. The CDR3 spells CASSRGQGAYEQYF. In nucleotides, the CDR3 is TGTGCCAGTAGCCGTGGACAGGGGGCCTACGAGCAGTACTTC.

The chain carries TRBV6-4 and TRBJ2-7, with 9 bases lining up with TRBD1. CDR1 is MRHNA and CDR2 is SNTAGT in the germline V gene. The J segment lost 2 bases and the V segment lost 1 base, leaving 3 bases of the junction unmatched. This CDR3 is built from 15 residues. CDR3 DNA sequence: TGTGCCAGCAGTGACTACGGACAGGGGCCCTACGAGCAGTACTTC. Its translation is CASSDYGQGPYEQYF.

Worth noting for this clone: No DNA is shown, since the ends of the CDR3 on it are uncertain; the CDR3 is the one TCRdb lists. The rearrangement links TRBV27 to TRBJ1-2. From its first to its last residue, the CDR3 has 14 amino acids. The V gene's germline CDR1 is MNHEY and CDR2 SMNVEV (reference sequence). CDR3 sequence: CATCERLYLCGYTF.

The chain joins TRBV19 to TRBJ1-5; D remains unclear. The length of the CDR3 is 13 residues. The V end lost 6 bases, the J end lost 5 bases, and 11 bases lay between the germline ends. Germline CDR1 LNHDA, CDR2 SQIVND (reference sequence). The chain's CDR3 is CASSTRFHQPQHF. The DNA for the CDR3 is TGTGCCAGTAGCACTCGGTTTCATCAGCCCCAGCATTTT.

The V call is TRBV4-1, the J call TRBJ2-1, with D perhaps TRBD2 (5 bases). Germline-derived CDR1 and CDR2 are MGHRA and YSYEKL. V was pared by 0 bases and J by 5 bases, with 8 bases between. The CDR3 has 14 amino acids. The CDR3 spells CASSQDSGDNEQFF. The CDR3 DNA sequence: TGCGCCAGCAGCCAAGATTCCGGGGACAATGAGCAGTTCTTC.

This chain connects TRBV7-2 to TRBJ2-7, with D hard to call. The germline CDR1 and CDR2 sequences are SGHTA and FQGNSA. The CDR3 contains 12 residues. V was cut by 3 bases and J by 0 bases, with 3 bases left in between. The CDR3 nucleotides read TGTGCCAGCAGCTTCGTCTCCTACGAGCAGTACTTC. It translates to CASSFVSYEQYF.

V usage is TRBV19 and J usage is TRBJ1-1; 11 bases match TRBD1. The V segment lost 5 bases and the J segment 4 bases; nucleotides outside the gene matches: 6. In germline, CDR1 is LNHDA, CDR2 SQIVND (reference sequence). This CDR3 is built from 15 residues. Here the CDR3 DNA reads TGTGCCAGTAGTCCCGGGACAGGGGGGACCACTGAAGCTTTCTTT. Its protein product is CASSPGTGGTTEAFF.

This chain uses TRBV27 with TRBJ2-1; a weak D match, TRBD2 (6 bases). CDR1 is MNHEY, CDR2 SMNVEV, per germline (reference sequence). The V gene lost 5 bases and the J gene lost 8 bases, with 13 bases spanning the gap. This CDR3 region has 13 residues. This CDR3 is CASSPGLMYEQFF. In DNA, the CDR3 is TGTGCCAGCAGTCCGGGACTTATGTATGAGCAGTTCTTC.

CDR3 in DNA: TGTGCCAGCAGCTTACTTAGCGGGGGCCGCGCCACCGGGGAGCTGTTTTTT. Translated: CASSLLSGGRATGELFF. The chain couples TRBV7-8 to TRBJ2-2; TRBD2 aligns across 9 bases. The CDR3 spans 17 residues. V lost 2 bases and J lost 4; bases outside the gene matches: 8. Germline CDR1 and CDR2: SGHVS and FQNEAQ.

The chain couples TRBV7-6 to TRBJ2-5, with 7 bases fitting TRBD1. Germline CDR1 is SGHVS and CDR2 is FNYEAQ. V dropped 5 bases and J dropped 0; count of bases not matched to a gene: 3. The CDR3 extends over 14 amino acids. CDR3 DNA sequence: TGTGCCAGCAGCCCGGACAGGTACCAAGAGACCCAGTACTTC. Translated, it gives CASSPDRYQETQYF.

The chain couples TRBV5-8 to TRBJ1-2; 7 nucleotides align to TRBD1. The germline CDR1 and CDR2 sequences are SGHTS and YDEGEE. The ends lost 2 bases at V and 3 bases at J; junction bases unmatched: 7. CDR3 size: 15 residues. The CDR3 region is CASSLARDRDYGYTF. CDR3 in DNA: TGTGCCAGCAGCTTAGCTCGGGACAGAGACTATGGCTACACCTTC.

The chain links TRBV28 to TRBJ2-5; 7 positions agree with TRBD1. The J call could be wrong; TRBJ2-7 is a better fit for the DNA end. Per germline, CDR1 MDHEN and CDR2 SYDVKM. This CDR3 is 16 amino acids long. CDR3: CASTQYILGQAYEQYF. The DNA for the CDR3 is TGTGCCAGCACCCAGTACATCCTCGGACAGGCCTACGAGCAGTACTTC.

The CDR3, as DNA: TGTGCCAGCAGTCACCGACTAGAAGGAGAGACCCAGTACTTC. This codes for CASSHRLEGETQYF. This rearrangement joins TRBV27 to TRBJ2-5, with D possibly TRBD2 on 6 matching bases. Germline values: CDR1 MNHEY, CDR2 SMNVEV (reference sequence). The ends were cut back, 5 bases at V and 4 bases at J, with 14 bases in the middle. The CDR3 is made up of 14 amino acids.

This chain joins TRBV13 and TRBJ2-3; possible D gene TRBD2, 7 bases. Looked up from germline, CDR1 is PRHDT and CDR2 is FYEKMQ (reference sequence). V was cut by 7 bases and J by 6 bases, with 14 bases left in between. The CDR3 runs to 13 residues. CDR3 DNA: TGTGCCAGCACCCGAGGCGGGGGCGATACGCAGTATTTT. Residues: CASTRGGGDTQYF.

V gene TRBV27 combines with J gene TRBJ1-5; 9 positions match TRBD1. The germline CDR1 and CDR2 sequences are MNHEY and SMNVEV (reference sequence). The junction had 4 bases not matched to a gene; V was cut back by 0 bases and J by 7 bases. This CDR3 is built from 15 residues. DNA of the CDR3: TGTGCCAGCAGTTTATCACAGGGGGCTGGACAGCCCCAGCATTTT. Amino acids: CASSLSQGAGQPQHF.

The rearrangement uses TRBV7-9 and TRBJ2-2; D is unclear. Germline V gene sequence: CDR1 SEHNR, CDR2 FQNEAQ (reference sequence). This CDR3 has 14 residues. V dropped 4 bases and J dropped 6 bases, with 12 bases sitting between them. The CDR3 protein is CASSSPQVPGELFF. CDR3 DNA: TGTGCCAGCAGCTCACCTCAGGTCCCCGGGGAGCTGTTTTTT.

V is TRBV9 and J is TRBJ2-2, with a weak D call TRBD2 (6 bases). Trimming removed 0 bases at V and 4 bases at J, with 7 bases between. CDR3 length equals 14 residues. The germline V gene has CDR1 SGDLS and CDR2 YYNGEE. The CDR3 DNA reads as TGTGCCAGCAGCGTAGCCGGGGGCACCGGGGAGCTGTTTTTT. Protein product: CASSVAGGTGELFF.

This sequence joins TRBV9 and TRBJ2-5; D gene ambiguous. The CDR3 covers 14 residues. The germline V and J ends were trimmed by 1 base and 2 bases, with 9 bases remaining between them. The germline V gene has CDR1 SGDLS and CDR2 YYNGEE. The CDR3, as DNA: TGTGCCAGCAGCGTACTCGCAGTTCAAGAGACCCAGTACTTC. Protein: CASSVLAVQETQYF.

The chain has TRBV6-5 and TRBJ2-1, with 7 bases lining up with TRBD1. The ends lost 4 bases at V and 9 bases at J; junction bases unmatched: 9. Germline CDR1 is MNHEY and CDR2 is SVGAGI. The length of the CDR3 is 14 residues. This CDR3 reads CASSSRQGVGEQFF. CDR3 DNA: TGTGCCAGCAGTTCTAGACAGGGTGTGGGTGAGCAGTTCTTC.

V gene TRBV4-3 combines with J gene TRBJ2-3, with 8 bases fitting TRBD2. The CDR3 contains 14 residues. Germline values: CDR1 LGHNA, CDR2 YSLEER. The V gene end was trimmed by 3 bases and the J gene end by 7 bases; junction bases not matched to a gene: 6. The CDR3, as DNA: TGCGCCAGCAGCCACGGACTAGCATCCAATACGCAGTATTTT. This codes for CASSHGLASNTQYF.

The V and J genes are TRBV15 and TRBJ2-3, with 7 bases matching TRBD1. After removal of 3 bases from V and 1 base from J, the junction contained 7 bases not matched to a gene. Looked up from germline, CDR1 is LNHNV and CDR2 is YYDKDF (reference sequence). This CDR3 region has 16 residues. For the CDR3, the DNA is TGTGCCACCAGCAGCTCCCGGGACAGCCGCACAGATACGCAGTATTTT. Its translation: CATSSSRDSRTDTQYF. Drawing the rest from reference TRBV15 and TRBJ2-3, the complete variable domain is DAMVIQNPRYQVTQFGKPVTLSCSQTLNHNVMYWYQQKSSQAPKLLFHYYDKDFNNEADTPDNFQSRRPNTSFCFLDIRSPGLGDTAMYLCATSSSRDSRTDTQYFGPGTRLTVL.

This clone was counted once. The genes are TRBV27 and TRBJ1-2, with 7 bases matching TRBD1. Germline CDR1 and CDR2: MNHEY and SMNVEV (reference sequence). The V gene end was trimmed by 6 bases and the J gene end by 7 bases; junction bases not matched to a gene: 8. The CDR3 runs 13 residues. The CDR3 is CASRPTGTAGYTF. As DNA, the CDR3 is TGTGCCAGCAGACCGACAGGGACGGCTGGCTACACCTTC.

The CDR3 loop reads CASSLAKGAFHEQYF. CDR3 nucleotide sequence: TGCGCCAGCAGCTTGGCCAAGGGGGCGTTTCACGAGCAGTACTTC. The rearrangement joins TRBV5-1 to TRBJ2-7, with 7 bases identical to TRBD1. The V and J ends lost 0 bases and 5 bases, in that order; junction bases with no gene match: 8. Germline V CDR1 and CDR2: SGHRS, YFSETQ. The CDR3 length is 15 residues. Together with reference TRBV5-1 and TRBJ2-7, the CDR3 gives the full variable domain: KAGVTQTPRYLIKTRGQQVTLSCSPISGHRSVSWYQQTPGQGLQFLFEYFSETQRNKGNFPGRFSGRQFSNSRSEMNVSTLELGDSALYLCASSLAKGAFHEQYFGPGTRLTVT.

This chain connects TRBV7-9 to TRBJ2-1, with D possibly TRBD2 on 7 matching bases. The CDR3 is 16 residues long. V was shortened by 5 bases and J by 5 bases, with 19 bases between the two germline ends. Per the germline V gene, CDR1 is SEHNR and CDR2 is FQNEAQ (reference sequence). CDR3 nucleotide sequence: TGTGCCAGCAGCCCCAATGGCGGGGGCAGGAACAATGAGCAGTTCTTC. It yields the protein CASSPNGGGRNNEQFF.

This clone was observed a few times. The chain combines TRBV6-4 with TRBJ2-6; D may be TRBD1 (6 bases). V dropped 6 bases and J dropped 2 bases, with 8 bases sitting between them. This CDR3 has 14 residues. The germline V gene encodes CDR1 MRHNA and CDR2 SNTAGT. The CDR3 DNA reads as TGTGCCAGCAGCGCAGGGGCTGGGGCCAACGTCCTGACTTTC. The encoded protein is CASSAGAGANVLTF.

This clone occurred a few times. This sequence joins TRBV7-9 and TRBJ2-7; D not certain. With 5 bases removed from V and 1 base from J, the gap between germline ends came to 12 bases. Germline CDR1 and CDR2: SEHNR and FQNEAQ (reference sequence). There are 14 residues in the CDR3. CDR3 nucleotide sequence: TGTGCCAGCAGCGACCACAGTGCTTCCTACGAGCAGTACGTC. This sequence encodes CASSDHSASYEQYV.

The chain uses TRBV4-3 and TRBJ2-7; no firm D call. The CDR3 loop spans 13 amino acids. In germline, CDR1 is LGHNA, CDR2 YSLEER. The ends were cut back, 0 bases at V and 7 bases at J, with 10 bases in the middle. The CDR3 DNA reads TGCGCCAGCAGCCAAGATTCCGGGTGGGAGCAGTACTTC. It encodes CASSQDSGWEQYF.